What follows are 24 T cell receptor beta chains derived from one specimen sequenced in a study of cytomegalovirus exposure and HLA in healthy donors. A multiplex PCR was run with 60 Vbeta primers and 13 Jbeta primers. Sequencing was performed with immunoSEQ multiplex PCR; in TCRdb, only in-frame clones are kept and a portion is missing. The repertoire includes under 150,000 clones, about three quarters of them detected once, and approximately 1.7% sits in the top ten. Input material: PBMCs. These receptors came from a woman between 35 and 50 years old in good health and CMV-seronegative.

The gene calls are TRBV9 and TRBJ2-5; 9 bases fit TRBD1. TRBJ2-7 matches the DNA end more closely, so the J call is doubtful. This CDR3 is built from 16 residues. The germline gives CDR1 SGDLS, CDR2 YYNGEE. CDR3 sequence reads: CASSAWEDRGTGEQYF. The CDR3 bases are TGTGCCAGCAGCGCCTGGGAGGACAGGGGAACGGGCGAGCAGTACTTC.

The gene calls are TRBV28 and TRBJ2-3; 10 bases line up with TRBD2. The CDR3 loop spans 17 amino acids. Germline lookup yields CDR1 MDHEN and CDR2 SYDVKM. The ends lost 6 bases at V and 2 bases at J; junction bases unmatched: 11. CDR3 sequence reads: CASSHPAGGSPTDTQYF. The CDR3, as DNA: TGTGCCAGCAGCCACCCAGCGGGAGGGTCCCCCACAGATACGCAGTATTTT.

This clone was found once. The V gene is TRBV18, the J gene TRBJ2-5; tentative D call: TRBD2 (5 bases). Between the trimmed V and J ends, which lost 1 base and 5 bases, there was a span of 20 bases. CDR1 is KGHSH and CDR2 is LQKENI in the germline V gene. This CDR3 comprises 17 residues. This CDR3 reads CASSPLPTRIREETQYF. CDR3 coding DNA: TGTGCCAGCTCACCACTTCCCACAAGAATAAGGGAGGAGACCCAGTACTTC.

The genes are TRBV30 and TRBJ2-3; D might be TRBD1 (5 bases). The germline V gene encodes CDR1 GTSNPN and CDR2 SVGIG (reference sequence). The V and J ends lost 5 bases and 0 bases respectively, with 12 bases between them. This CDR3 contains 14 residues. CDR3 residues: CAWSQGGSTDTQYF. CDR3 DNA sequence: TGTGCCTGGTCGCAGGGTGGAAGCACAGATACGCAGTATTTT.

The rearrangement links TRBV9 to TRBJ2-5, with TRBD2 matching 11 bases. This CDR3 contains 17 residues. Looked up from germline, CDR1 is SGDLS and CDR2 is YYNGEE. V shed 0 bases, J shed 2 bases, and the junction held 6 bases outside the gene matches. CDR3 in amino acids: CASSVAPTSGGQETQYF. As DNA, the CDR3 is TGTGCCAGCAGCGTAGCCCCAACTAGCGGGGGACAAGAGACCCAGTACTTC.

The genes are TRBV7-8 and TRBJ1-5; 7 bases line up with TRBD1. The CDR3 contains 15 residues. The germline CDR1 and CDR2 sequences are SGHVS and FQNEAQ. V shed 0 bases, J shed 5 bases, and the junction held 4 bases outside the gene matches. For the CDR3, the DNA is TGTGCCAGCAGCTTAGCGGACAGGATCGATCAGCCCCAGCATTTT. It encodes CASSLADRIDQPQHF.

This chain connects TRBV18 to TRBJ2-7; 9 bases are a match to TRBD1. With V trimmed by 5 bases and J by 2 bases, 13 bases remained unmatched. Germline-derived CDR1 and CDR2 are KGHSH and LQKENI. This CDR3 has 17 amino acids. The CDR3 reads CASSTSVRTGVPYEQYF. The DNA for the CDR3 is TGTGCCAGCTCAACCTCCGTCAGGACAGGGGTCCCCTACGAGCAGTACTTC.

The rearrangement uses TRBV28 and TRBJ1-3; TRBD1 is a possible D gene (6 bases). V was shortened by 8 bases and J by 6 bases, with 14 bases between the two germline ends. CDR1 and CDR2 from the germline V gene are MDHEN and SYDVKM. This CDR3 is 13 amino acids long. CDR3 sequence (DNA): TGTGCCAGCGGAGGACAGATTGTAAACACCATATATTTT. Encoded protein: CASGGQIVNTIYF.

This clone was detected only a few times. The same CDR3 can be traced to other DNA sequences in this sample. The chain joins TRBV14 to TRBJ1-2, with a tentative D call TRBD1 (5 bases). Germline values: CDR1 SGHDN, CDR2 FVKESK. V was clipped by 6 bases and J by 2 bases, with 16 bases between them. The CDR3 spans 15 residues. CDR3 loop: CASRPAGGSNYGYTF. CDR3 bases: TGTGCCAGCAGACCGGCGGGGGGGTCCAACTATGGCTACACCTTC.

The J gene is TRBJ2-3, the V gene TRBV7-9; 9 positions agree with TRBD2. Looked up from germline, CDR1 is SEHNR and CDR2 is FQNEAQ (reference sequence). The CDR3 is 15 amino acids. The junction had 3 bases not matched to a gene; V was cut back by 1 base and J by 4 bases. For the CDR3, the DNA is TGTGCCAGCAGCTTAGGTAGCGGGAGCCCAGATACGCAGTATTTT. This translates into CASSLGSGSPDTQYF.

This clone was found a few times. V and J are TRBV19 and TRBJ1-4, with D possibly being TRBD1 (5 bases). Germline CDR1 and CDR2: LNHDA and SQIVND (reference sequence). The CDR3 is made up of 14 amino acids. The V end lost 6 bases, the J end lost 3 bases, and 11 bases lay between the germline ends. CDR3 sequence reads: CASSPGIANEKLFF. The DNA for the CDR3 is TGTGCCAGTAGCCCAGGGATAGCTAATGAAAAACTGTTTTTT.

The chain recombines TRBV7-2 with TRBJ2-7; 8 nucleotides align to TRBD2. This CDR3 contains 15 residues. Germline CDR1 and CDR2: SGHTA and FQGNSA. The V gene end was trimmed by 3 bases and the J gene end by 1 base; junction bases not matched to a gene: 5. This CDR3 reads CASSLSSGESYEQYF. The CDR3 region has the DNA TGTGCCAGCAGCTTGAGTAGCGGGGAATCCTACGAGCAGTACTTC.

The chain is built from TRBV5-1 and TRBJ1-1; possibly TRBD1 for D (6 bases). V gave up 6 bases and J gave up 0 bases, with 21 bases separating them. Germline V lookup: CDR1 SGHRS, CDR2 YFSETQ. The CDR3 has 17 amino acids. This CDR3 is CASTLKGGGHLNTEAFF. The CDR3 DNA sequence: TGCGCCAGCACCCTAAAGGGGGGGGGACACCTGAACACTGAAGCTTTCTTT.

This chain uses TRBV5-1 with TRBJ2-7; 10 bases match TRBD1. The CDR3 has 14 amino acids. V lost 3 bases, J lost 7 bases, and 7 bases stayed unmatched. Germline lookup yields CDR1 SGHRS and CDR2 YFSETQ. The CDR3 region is CASSSTTGGGEQYF. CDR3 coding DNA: TGCGCCAGCAGCTCGACGACAGGGGGCGGGGAGCAGTACTTC.

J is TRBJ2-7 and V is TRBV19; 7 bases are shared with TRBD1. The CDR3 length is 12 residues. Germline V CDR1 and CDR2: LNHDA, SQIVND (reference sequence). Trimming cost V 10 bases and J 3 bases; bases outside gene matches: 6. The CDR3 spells CATSGDSYEQYF. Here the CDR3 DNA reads TGTGCCACCTCAGGGGACAGCTACGAGCAGTACTTC.

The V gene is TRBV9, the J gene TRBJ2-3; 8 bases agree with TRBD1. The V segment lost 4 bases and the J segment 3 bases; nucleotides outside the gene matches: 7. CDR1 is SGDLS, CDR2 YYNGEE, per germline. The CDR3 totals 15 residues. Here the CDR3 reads CASSLIGQGTDTQYF. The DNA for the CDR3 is TGTGCCAGCAGCCTAATAGGACAGGGAACAGATACGCAGTATTTT.

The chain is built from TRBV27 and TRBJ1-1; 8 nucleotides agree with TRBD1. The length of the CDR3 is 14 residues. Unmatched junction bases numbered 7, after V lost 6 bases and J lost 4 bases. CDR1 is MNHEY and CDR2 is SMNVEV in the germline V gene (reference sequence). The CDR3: CASRIGQGGTEAFF. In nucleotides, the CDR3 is TGTGCCAGCAGAATCGGACAGGGTGGCACTGAAGCTTTCTTT.

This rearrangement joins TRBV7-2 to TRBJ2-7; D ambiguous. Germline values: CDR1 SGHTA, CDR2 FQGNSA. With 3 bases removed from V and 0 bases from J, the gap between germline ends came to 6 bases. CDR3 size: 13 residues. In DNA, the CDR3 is TGTGCCAGCAGCTTCGAGGCCTCCTACGAGCAGTACTTC. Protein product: CASSFEASYEQYF.

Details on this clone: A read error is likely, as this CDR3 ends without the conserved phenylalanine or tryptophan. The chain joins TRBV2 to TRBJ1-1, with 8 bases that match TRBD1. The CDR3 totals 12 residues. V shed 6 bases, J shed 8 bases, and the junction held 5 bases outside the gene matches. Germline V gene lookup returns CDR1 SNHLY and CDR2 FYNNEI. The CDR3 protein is CASSPGQGEAFV. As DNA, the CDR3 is TGTGCCAGCAGCCCAGGACAGGGCGAAGCTTTCGTT.

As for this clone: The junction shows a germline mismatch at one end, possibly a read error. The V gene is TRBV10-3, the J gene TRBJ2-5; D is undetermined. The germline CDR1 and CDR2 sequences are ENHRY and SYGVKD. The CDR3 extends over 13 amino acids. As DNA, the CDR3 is TGTGCCATCCGTGACGGAGTGTCGGAGACCCAGTACTTC. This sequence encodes CAIRDGVSETQYF.

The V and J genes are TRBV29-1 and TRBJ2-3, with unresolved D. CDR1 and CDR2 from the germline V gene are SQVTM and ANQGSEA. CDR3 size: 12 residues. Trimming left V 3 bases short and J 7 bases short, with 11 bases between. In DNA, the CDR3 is TGCAGCGTTGATTTCGAGTCTCATACGCAGTATTTT. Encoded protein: CSVDFESHTQYF.

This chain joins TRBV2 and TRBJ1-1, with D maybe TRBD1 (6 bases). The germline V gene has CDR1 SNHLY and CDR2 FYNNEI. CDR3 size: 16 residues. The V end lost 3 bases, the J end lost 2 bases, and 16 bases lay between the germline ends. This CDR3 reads CASSEAQRGGNTEAFF. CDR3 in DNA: TGTGCCAGCAGTGAGGCGCAAAGGGGGGGTAACACTGAAGCTTTCTTT.

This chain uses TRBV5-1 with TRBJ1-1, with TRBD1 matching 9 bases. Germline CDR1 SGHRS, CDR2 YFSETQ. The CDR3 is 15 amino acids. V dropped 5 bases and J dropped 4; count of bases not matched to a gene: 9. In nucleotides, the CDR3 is TGCGCCAGCAGATCGACCGGGACAGGGAGCACTGAAGCTTTCTTT. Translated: CASRSTGTGSTEAFF.

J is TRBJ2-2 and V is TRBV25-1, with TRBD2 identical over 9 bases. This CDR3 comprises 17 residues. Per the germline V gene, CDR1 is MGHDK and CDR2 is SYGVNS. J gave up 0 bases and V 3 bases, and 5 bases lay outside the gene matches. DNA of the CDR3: TGTGCCAGCAGTGATCTGACTAGCGGCACGAACACCGGGGAGCTGTTTTTT. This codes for CASSDLTSGTNTGELFF.